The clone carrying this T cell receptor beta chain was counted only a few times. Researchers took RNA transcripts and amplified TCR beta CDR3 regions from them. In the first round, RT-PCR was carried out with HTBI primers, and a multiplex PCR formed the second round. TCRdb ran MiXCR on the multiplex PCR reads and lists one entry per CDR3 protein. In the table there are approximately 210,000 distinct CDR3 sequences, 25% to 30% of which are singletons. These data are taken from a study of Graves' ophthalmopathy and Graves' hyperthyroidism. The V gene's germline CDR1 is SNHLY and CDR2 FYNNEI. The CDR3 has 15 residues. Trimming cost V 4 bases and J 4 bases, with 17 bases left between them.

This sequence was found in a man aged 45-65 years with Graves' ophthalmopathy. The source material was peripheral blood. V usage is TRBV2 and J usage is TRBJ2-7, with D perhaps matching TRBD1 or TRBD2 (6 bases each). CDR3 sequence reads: CASSGGDTPGYEQYF. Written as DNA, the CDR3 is TGTGCCAGCAGTGGGGGGGACACCCCTGGGTACGAGCAGTACTTC.